The present T cell receptor (beta chain) was sequenced within a study of cytomegalovirus exposure and HLA in healthy donors. Overall study findings and caveats: An observed cluster of highly shared sequence variants was recorded as a likely sequencing artifact. Upon later analysis, HLA-associated TCR beta chains proved more clonally expanded than other, equally common chains.

This clone came up once. Its antigen is undetermined. CDR3 length equals 17 residues. Trimming cost V 0 bases and J 14 bases, with 25 bases left between them. Germline loops: CDR1 LNHNV, CDR2 YYDKDF (reference sequence). The primer mix had 60 Vbeta and 13 Jbeta primers. Sequencing was performed with immunoSEQ multiplex PCR; in TCRdb, only in-frame clones are kept and a portion is missing. Of under 150,000 clones listed, around two thirds were seen once; the top ten hold about 2.6%. This sequence was found in a human donor in good health. The chain links TRBV15 to TRBJ1-4, with D unclear. Sequencing was done on a sample of PBMCs. The CDR3 DNA follows: TGTGCCACCAGCAGAGATTCTAGCCCCTTAGGAAGACAAACGCTGTTTTTT. The encoded protein is CATSRDSSPLGRQTLFF.